Listed here are 4 T cell receptor beta chains from one sample, sequenced in a study of blood T cell repertoires in COVID-19. Sequencing was performed with immunoSEQ multiplex PCR; in TCRdb, only in-frame clones are kept and a portion is missing. The sample yields some 270,000 clones, approximately 83% seen once. Specimen: PBMCs or T cells enriched from blood (not recorded which). These receptors all stem from a woman aged 25 to 39 who had recovered from COVID-19.

In this sample, this clone turned up a few times. The chain uses TRBV5-1 and TRBJ1-4, with D possibly matching TRBD1 (5 bases). Germline values: CDR1 SGHRS, CDR2 YFSETQ. The V end lost 5 bases, the J end lost 3 bases, and 20 bases lay between the germline ends. This CDR3 has 17 residues. CDR3 sequence (DNA): TGCGCCAGCAGTCCGGGACTAATAGGGCCCCCTAATGAAAAACTGTTTTTT. Translating it yields CASSPGLIGPPNEKLFF.

The chain has TRBV24-1 and TRBJ2-1; possible D gene TRBD1, 6 bases. The V gene's germline CDR1 is KGHDR and CDR2 SFDVKD. The V and J ends lost 3 bases and 6 bases respectively, with 11 bases between them. This CDR3 has 14 residues. CDR3 bases: TGTGCCACCAGTGATCCCTCCAGGGGCAATGAGCAGTTCTTC. This encodes CATSDPSRGNEQFF.

The chain joins TRBV7-8 to TRBJ1-2, with TRBD1 matching 7 bases. This CDR3 region has 13 residues. The junction had 8 bases not matched to a gene; V was cut back by 5 bases and J by 8 bases. The germline V gene encodes CDR1 SGHVS and CDR2 FQNEAQ. The CDR3 loop reads CASSQTGLGGYTF. DNA for the CDR3: TGTGCCAGCAGCCAGACAGGGTTAGGGGGCTACACCTTC.

The chain combines TRBV2 with TRBJ1-6, with D possibly being TRBD1 (6 bases). The germline V gene has CDR1 SNHLY and CDR2 FYNNEI. Between the trimmed V and J ends, which lost 7 bases and 5 bases, there was a span of 9 bases. This CDR3 is 13 amino acids long. The CDR3 DNA follows: TGTGCCAGCATCAGGGGCGATAATTCACCCCTCCACTTT. Translation: CASIRGDNSPLHF.